Listed here are 18 T cell receptor beta chains from one sample, sequenced in a study of STAT5B mutations in CD4+ large granular lymphocyte leukemia. Sequenced by immunoSEQ multiplex PCR; TCRdb stores in-frame clones only, minus some. The table shows about 22,000 clones, with roughly 79% occurring only once. Sequencing used CD4+ T cells from blood buffy coats. The receptors shown here come from a human donor in good health.

This chain uses TRBV9 with TRBJ1-5; D unresolved. The V end was cut by 0 bases, the J end by 10 bases, with 17 bases between. The CDR3 length is 15 residues. Germline V CDR1 and CDR2: SGDLS, YYNGEE. CDR3 region: CASSVGSGRFEPQHF. CDR3 bases: TGTGCCAGCAGCGTAGGGTCCGGCCGCTTTGAACCCCAGCATTTT. The full variable domain, in which reference TRBV9 and TRBJ1-5 provide the parts outside the CDR3, is DSGVTQTPKHLITATGQRVTLRCSPRSGDLSVYWYQQSLDQGLQFLIQYYNGEERAKGNILERFSAQQFPDLHSELNLSSLELGDSALYFCASSVGSGRFEPQHFGDGTRLSIL.

J is TRBJ2-7 and V is TRBV6-5; D call uncertain. The V and J ends lost 4 bases and 7 bases respectively, with 8 bases between them. The CDR3 is 11 amino acids. Germline V gene sequence: CDR1 MNHEY, CDR2 SVGAGI. The CDR3 is CASSFRREQYF. The CDR3 DNA sequence: TGTGCCAGCAGTTTTCGCCGGGAGCAGTACTTC.

The gene calls are TRBV9 and TRBJ2-1; D may correspond to TRBD1 or TRBD2 (5 bases each). Germline V lookup: CDR1 SGDLS, CDR2 YYNGEE. The CDR3 has 16 residues. Trimming pared 2 bases from V and 6 bases from J, leaving 18 bases between. CDR3 loop: CASSVTGTEQANEQFF. The CDR3 DNA reads TGTGCCAGCAGCGTGACCGGGACCGAGCAGGCCAATGAGCAGTTCTTC.

The V call is TRBV11-2, the J call TRBJ1-1; D remains unclear. The CDR3 is 13 amino acids. Germline V lookup: CDR1 SGHAT, CDR2 FQNNGV. The V gene lost 4 bases and the J gene lost 0 bases, with 6 bases spanning the gap. The CDR3 coding sequence is TGTGCCAGCAGCTCCTTTATGAACACTGAAGCTTTCTTT. Encoded protein: CASSSFMNTEAFF.

The chain uses TRBV2 and TRBJ1-2, with TRBD1 as a possible D gene (6 bases). Trimming took off 6 bases at V and 8 bases at J, with 13 bases between the two ends. This CDR3 region has 12 residues. Germline V gene lookup returns CDR1 SNHLY and CDR2 FYNNEI. The CDR3 loop reads CASRVRGSGYTF. For the CDR3, the DNA is TGTGCCAGCAGAGTCAGGGGTAGCGGCTACACCTTC. Complete variable domain (other parts from reference TRBV2 and TRBJ1-2): EPEVTQTPSHQVTQMGQEVILRCVPISNHLYFYWYRQILGQKVEFLVSFYNNEISEKSEIFDDQFSVERPDGSNFTLKIRSTKLEDSAMYFCASRVRGSGYTFGSGTRLTVV.

The chain is built from TRBV5-4 and TRBJ2-7; 7 bases line up with TRBD1. CDR3 size: 15 residues. The ends lost 4 bases at V and 1 base at J; junction bases unmatched: 8. Germline V CDR1 and CDR2: SGHNT, YYREEE (reference sequence). Here the CDR3 DNA reads TGTGCCAGCAGCCGTACAGGGGAAAAGTCCTACGAGCAGTACTTC. Translating gives CASSRTGEKSYEQYF.

V is TRBV6-1 and J is TRBJ2-3; maybe TRBD1 (6 bases). CDR1 is MNHNS, CDR2 SASEGT, per germline. CDR3 length equals 15 residues. V lost 6 bases and J 0 bases, leaving 13 bases between the germline ends. The CDR3 sequence is CASRPDRTSTDTQYF. CDR3 coding DNA: TGTGCCAGCAGGCCCGACAGGACTAGCACAGATACGCAGTATTTT.

The chain joins TRBV28 to TRBJ2-7, with D unclear. The CDR3 contains 13 residues. Germline CDR1 MDHEN, CDR2 SYDVKM. Deletions cut 5 bases from V and 5 bases from J, with 13 bases between. The CDR3 DNA sequence: TGTGCCAGCAGTGCGTCCGGAGCCCACGAGCAGTACTTC. It yields the protein CASSASGAHEQYF.

The chain uses TRBV9 and TRBJ2-1, with 9 positions matching TRBD1. V shed 3 bases, J shed 4 bases, and the junction held 8 bases outside the gene matches. Germline CDR1 is SGDLS and CDR2 is YYNGEE. This CDR3 has 16 residues. CDR3 nucleotides: TGTGCCAGCAGCGGCTGGGGGACAGGGAGGTACAATGAGCAGTTCTTC. Translating gives CASSGWGTGRYNEQFF.

The gene calls are TRBV25-1 and TRBJ1-4; TRBD1 matches 7 bases. This CDR3 is 15 amino acids long. Trimming cost V 4 bases and J 8 bases; bases outside gene matches: 10. Per germline, CDR1 MGHDK and CDR2 SYGVNS. The DNA of the CDR3 is TGTGCCAGCAGTGCCCCGACAGGGAAAAACGAAAAACTGTTTTTT. Translating gives CASSAPTGKNEKLFF.

The rearrangement joins TRBV7-2 to TRBJ2-7, with no clear D. Germline V gene sequence: CDR1 SGHTA, CDR2 FQGNSA. This CDR3 spans 12 amino acids. The germline V and J ends were trimmed by 5 bases and 6 bases, with 11 bases remaining between them. The CDR3 loop reads CASSRMDREQYF. The DNA of the CDR3 is TGTGCCAGCAGCCGAATGGATCGCGAGCAGTACTTC.

This clone came up once. This chain connects TRBV28 to TRBJ2-7; 11 positions match TRBD2. V lost 5 bases to trimming and J lost 5 bases; unmatched junction nucleotides: 5. CDR3 length: 14 amino acids. Germline values: CDR1 MDHEN, CDR2 SYDVKM. The CDR3 protein is CASSRTSGPHEQYF. The CDR3 DNA reads TGTGCCAGCAGTCGGACTAGCGGGCCTCACGAGCAGTACTTC.

For the CDR3, the DNA is TGTGCCAGCAGCTTAATGGGCCAGAACACCGGGGAGCTGTTTTTT. Translated, it gives CASSLMGQNTGELFF. The gene calls are TRBV7-8 and TRBJ2-2; no clear D. V shed 2 bases and J shed 1 base, with 8 bases lying between them. Germline V gives CDR1 SGHVS, CDR2 FQNEAQ. This CDR3 comprises 15 residues.

This rearrangement joins TRBV7-9 to TRBJ2-3; D gene unclear. CDR1 SEHNR and CDR2 FQNEAQ come from the germline V gene (reference sequence). V dropped 1 base and J dropped 0 bases, with 2 bases sitting between them. The CDR3 extends over 13 amino acids. As DNA, the CDR3 is TGTGCCAGCAGCTTAGGGAGCACAGATACGCAGTATTTT. It encodes CASSLGSTDTQYF. Using reference TRBV7-9 and TRBJ2-3 for the parts outside the CDR3, the full variable domain is DTGVSQNPRHKITKRGQNVTFRCDPISEHNRLYWYRQTLGQGPEFLTYFQNEAQLEKSRLLSDRFSAERPKGSFSTLEIQRTEQGDSAMYLCASSLGSTDTQYFGPGTRLTVL.

V and J are TRBV13 and TRBJ2-1; 7 positions match TRBD2. The CDR3 is 18 amino acids. V shed 2 bases, J shed 4 bases, and the junction held 14 bases outside the gene matches. CDR1 and CDR2 from the germline V gene are PRHDT and FYEKMQ (reference sequence). The CDR3 sequence is CASSLLSSGSPLYNEQFF. CDR3 DNA: TGTGCCAGCAGCTTACTGTCTAGCGGCTCACCTTTATACAATGAGCAGTTCTTC.

The sample holds one count of this clone. V gene TRBV9 combines with J gene TRBJ2-1; no clear D gene. The CDR3 runs 16 residues. Germline V CDR1 and CDR2: SGDLS, YYNGEE. V shed 0 bases and J shed 1 base, with 11 bases lying between them. CDR3 sequence (DNA): TGTGCCAGCAGCGTAGTTCATGCCGGGTCCTACAATGAGCAGTTCTTC. It encodes CASSVVHAGSYNEQFF.

The chain has TRBV29-1 and TRBJ2-2; D might be TRBD1 (6 bases). Trimming pared 4 bases from V and 4 bases from J, leaving 13 bases between. The CDR3 consists of 14 residues. Germline V gives CDR1 SQVTM, CDR2 ANQGSEA. CDR3 sequence reads: CSVGAGAGTGELFF. In nucleotides, the CDR3 is TGCAGCGTTGGGGCAGGGGCCGGCACCGGGGAGCTGTTTTTT.

The gene calls are TRBV11-2 and TRBJ1-4; D might be TRBD1 (5 bases). Trimming removed 3 bases at V and 5 bases at J, with 10 bases between. The CDR3 is made up of 14 amino acids. Per germline, CDR1 SGHAT and CDR2 FQNNGV. This chain's CDR3 is CASSLPGLNEKLFF. The CDR3 coding sequence is TGTGCCAGCAGCTTGCCAGGGCTGAATGAAAAACTGTTTTTT.